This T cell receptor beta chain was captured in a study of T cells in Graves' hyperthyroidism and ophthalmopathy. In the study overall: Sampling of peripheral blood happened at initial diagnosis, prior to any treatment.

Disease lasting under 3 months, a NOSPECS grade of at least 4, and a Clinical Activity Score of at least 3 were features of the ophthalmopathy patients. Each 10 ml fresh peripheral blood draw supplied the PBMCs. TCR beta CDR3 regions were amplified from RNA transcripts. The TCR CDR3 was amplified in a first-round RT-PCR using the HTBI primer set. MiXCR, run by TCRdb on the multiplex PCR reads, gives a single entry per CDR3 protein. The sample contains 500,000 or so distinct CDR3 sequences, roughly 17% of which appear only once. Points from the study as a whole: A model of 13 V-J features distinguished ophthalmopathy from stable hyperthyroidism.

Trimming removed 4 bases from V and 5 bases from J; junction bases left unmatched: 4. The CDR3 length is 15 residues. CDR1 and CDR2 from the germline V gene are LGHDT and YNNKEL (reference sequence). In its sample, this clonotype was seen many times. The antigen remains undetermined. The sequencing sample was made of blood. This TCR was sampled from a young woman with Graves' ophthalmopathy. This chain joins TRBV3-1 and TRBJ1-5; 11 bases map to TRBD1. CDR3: CASSPGDRGDQPQHF. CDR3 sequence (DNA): TGTGCCAGCAGCCCAGGGGACAGGGGGGATCAGCCCCAGCATTTT.